This T cell receptor (beta chain) was sequenced for a study of vaccination and CD4 T cells after COVID-19 (dated by TCRdb to the early 2020s). Notes on the research overall: Convalescent patients had a positive SARS-CoV-2 result on nasal swab PCR, and of these patients, nine had mild disease and one had severe disease. Post-COVID blood samples were collected from convalescent patients a median of roughly 100 days after diagnosis, with a range of about 35 to 170 days. Post-vaccine blood samples were collected a median of about 11 weeks after the second vaccine dose, ranging from roughly 13 to 241 days. In control cultures, a CEFX viral epitope pool was used as positive control, an HIV-1 Nef peptide pool was used as negative control, or no peptide was added. For stimulating the cultures, overlapping spike peptide pools were used, derived from SARS-CoV-2 as well as from the common cold coronaviruses HCoV-NL63, HCoV-OC43 and HCoV-229E. Each participant got two doses of either the Pfizer-BioNTech BNT162b2 vaccine (n=8) or the Moderna mRNA-1273 vaccine (n=2). The convalescent cohort included six males and four females, with two Hispanic individuals, seven Caucasians, two Asians and one multiracial person. The spike-specific CD4+ TCR repertoire was compared before and after mRNA vaccination in over nine COVID-19 convalescent patients and a handful of infection-naive healthy vaccine recipients.

Compared with germline, V lacks 2 bases and J lacks 0 bases; bases without a gene match: 5. From its cysteine to its phenylalanine, the CDR3 spans 18 amino acids. The read is trimmed to its CDR3 DNA, 54 bases read in frame from base 1. Based on the germline V gene, the CDR1 and CDR2 sequences are ENHRY and SYGVKD. Overall study outcomes, separate from this receptor: The median count of SARS-CoV-2-reactive clonotypes went up from 21 after infection to a few dozen after vaccination, although the change was not significant. The study included relatively few convalescent patients and did not analyze early timepoints after natural infection. Among convalescent patients, a median roughly 90% of the SARS-CoV-2-reactive clones seen after vaccination appeared only after vaccination, which suggests priming specific to the vaccine. Of the vaccine-specific clones found in convalescent patients, nearly all (304 of 307) were mono-reactive for SARS-CoV-2 spike instead of being cross-reactive with common cold coronaviruses.

The sample's treatment or condition label, in plain terms: roughly 10-day PBMC culture with coronavirus spike peptide pools or control peptides (ViraFEST assay). The ViraFEST assay, used in the study, expanded antigen-specific T cells with peptide pools and then identified the expanded clonotypes through TCR sequencing. Positive SARS-CoV-2 PCR tests in the convalescent patients dated from March to December 2020, before Alpha, Beta and Delta variants emerged in the United States. Over 1.5 million PBMCs per well were cultured in IMDM with roughly 5% human AB serum and roughly 9.3 IU/ml IL-2, plus 10 ug/ml peptide pools. On days 3 and 7, half of the culture medium was replaced with fresh IL-2-containing medium. CD4+ T cells were isolated after roughly 9 days of culture through negative selection using the EasySep CD4+ T cell isolation kit. PBMCs were separated from whole blood using Ficoll-Paque Plus gradient centrifugation and then either used fresh or cryopreserved at -140C. In general, triplicate wells were set up for every culture condition.

The protocol used for the library was PCR. DNA from cultured CD4+ T cells underwent TCR sequencing with the Oncomine TCR Beta short-read assay at the Johns Hopkins FTIC core. Genomic DNA was extracted from the cultured CD4+ T cells with the QIAamp micro DNA kit. Oncomine TCR Beta libraries made from cultured CD4+ T cells were pooled using unique dual indexes and sequenced on an Illumina iSeq 100. In the original analysis: Non-productive sequences were removed, and CDR3s that did not start with C, did not end with F or W, or were shorter than 7 amino acids were discarded. The MANAFEST web application identified antigen-specific clonotypes by comparing peptide-stimulated wells against reference wells and other culture wells. To be called positive, a clone needed an FDR below 0.05, an odds ratio above 5, and a productive frequency above 0.1% in at least two of three replicate wells. Clonotypes that were significantly expanded in both SARS-CoV-2 spike wells and at least one common cold coronavirus spike condition were defined as cross-reactive. Levenshtein distances (stringdist) and unrooted phylogenetic trees (ape) in R version 3.6.1 were used to assess CDR3 homology. TCRdb reanalyzed the raw reads on its own, using fastp at Q25 for trimming and MiXCR for clone calling, and kept in-frame beta chains. Merged by CDR3 protein, the rows form single entries marked with the most common genes and DNA. V and J calls and clone size were set by TCRdb, not the authors. Counted in this sample were around 14,000 distinct CDR3 sequences; roughly a third of them appeared once. The top ten hold under 40% of the sample.

As for this clonotype: Its antigen target is currently unknown. Per-base quality was not reported, and no clone a single base away is much larger than it.

The sequence links TRBV10-3 to TRBJ1-6; 9 bases in between match TRBD1. This TCR was sampled from a human donor with COVID-19. The material sequenced was cultured CD4+ T cells from blood. The nucleotides are TGTGCCATCAGTGAGACGGACAGGGGATACTCCTATAATTCACCCCTCCACTTT. It encodes CAISETDRGYSYNSPLHF.